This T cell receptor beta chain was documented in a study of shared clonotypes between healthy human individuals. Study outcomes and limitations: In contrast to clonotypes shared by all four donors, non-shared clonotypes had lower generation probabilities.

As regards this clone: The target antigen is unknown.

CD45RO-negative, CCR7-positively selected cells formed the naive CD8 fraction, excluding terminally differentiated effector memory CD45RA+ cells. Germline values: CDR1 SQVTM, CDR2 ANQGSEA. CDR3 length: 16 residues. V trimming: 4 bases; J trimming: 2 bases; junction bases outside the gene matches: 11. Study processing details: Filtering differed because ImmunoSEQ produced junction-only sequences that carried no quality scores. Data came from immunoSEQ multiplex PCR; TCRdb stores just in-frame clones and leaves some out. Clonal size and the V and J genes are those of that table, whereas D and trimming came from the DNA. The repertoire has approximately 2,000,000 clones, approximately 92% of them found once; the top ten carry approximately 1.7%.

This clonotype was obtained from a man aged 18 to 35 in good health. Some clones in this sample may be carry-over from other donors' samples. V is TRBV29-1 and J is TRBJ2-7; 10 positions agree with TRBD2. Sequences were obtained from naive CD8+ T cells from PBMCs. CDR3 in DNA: TGCAGCGTTGCAGGAATTAGGCTAGCGGGAGCCTACGAGCAGTACTTC. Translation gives CSVAGIRLAGAYEQYF.